Listed below are T cell receptor beta chains from one sample, sequenced in a study of response to subunit inactivated influenza vaccine. One entry per CDR3 protein, called by TCRdb with MiXCR from the RT-PCR reads. The sample lists hundreds of thousands of distinct CDR3 sequences; about 25% were seen once. The sample was CD4+ T cells sorted from PBMCs, taken roughly 5 days after vaccination. These receptors all stem from a man in his fifties who received an inactivated influenza vaccine. CDR3s include the opening cysteine and the closing phenylalanine or tryptophan. D genes are given only for firm matches. A clone size is listed for some rows: how often the clone was seen (once, few, many), or a class if it is expanded.

clone size: NA; V gene: TRBV6-5; D gene: TRBD2; J gene: TRBJ2-7; CDR3 length: 15; CDR3 DNA: TGTGCCAGCAGATTAAGGACTAGCGTTTCCTACGAGCAGTACTTC; CDR3 protein: CASRLRTSVSYEQYF
clone size: few; V gene: TRBV5-1; D gene: TRBD2; J gene: TRBJ2-5; CDR3 length: 16; CDR3 DNA: TGCGCCAGCAGCTTGGCTTCCGGGGGGATTCGGGAGACCCAGTACTTC; CDR3 protein: CASSLASGGIRETQYF
clone size: NA; V gene: TRBV20-1; D gene: NA; J gene: TRBJ2-7; CDR3 length: 13; CDR3 DNA: TGCAGTGCTAGAGATGCGCAGGGTGGTGAGCAGTACTTC; CDR3 protein: CSARDAQGGEQYF
clone size: NA; V gene: TRBV10-3; D gene: NA; J gene: TRBJ2-4; CDR3 length: 13; CDR3 DNA: TGTGCCATCAGCCCAGCCCCCAGCGGCATTCAGTACTTC; CDR3 protein: CAISPAPSGIQYF
clone size: NA; V gene: TRBV29-1; D gene: TRBD2; J gene: TRBJ2-7; CDR3 length: 16; CDR3 DNA: TGCAGCGTTGCATTAGGACTAGCGGGGGAGTCCTACGAGCAGTACTTC; CDR3 protein: CSVALGLAGESYEQYF
clone size: NA; V gene: TRBV29-1; D gene: NA; J gene: TRBJ1-2; CDR3 length: 13; CDR3 DNA: TGCAGCGTCGATAAAGGGGGATACTATGGCTACACCTTC; CDR3 protein: CSVDKGGYYGYTF
clone size: NA; V gene: TRBV29-1; D gene: NA; J gene: TRBJ1-5; CDR3 length: 13; CDR3 DNA: TGCAGCGTTGGGGAGGGGAGCAATCAGCCCCAGCATTTT; CDR3 protein: CSVGEGSNQPQHF
clone size: NA; V gene: TRBV4-3; D gene: NA; J gene: TRBJ2-3; CDR3 length: 17; CDR3 DNA: TGCGCCAGCAGCCGTGTCGGGGGCCCTATAGGCACAGATACGCAGTATTTT; CDR3 protein: CASSRVGGPIGTDTQYF
clone size: NA; V gene: TRBV7-9; D gene: TRBD1; J gene: TRBJ1-4; CDR3 length: 15; CDR3 DNA: TGTGCCAGCAGTCCTACCGACAGGGCAAATGAAAAACTGTTTTTT; CDR3 protein: CASSPTDRANEKLFF
clone size: NA; V gene: TRBV20-1; D gene: NA; J gene: TRBJ2-4; CDR3 length: 15; CDR3 DNA: TGCAGTGCTCTCCGGGGGAACGTAGCCAAAAACATTCAGTACTTC; CDR3 protein: CSALRGNVAKNIQYF
clone size: many; V gene: TRBV12-3/TRBV12-4; D gene: TRBD1; J gene: TRBJ2-3; CDR3 length: 11; CDR3 DNA: TGTGCCAGCACCAGGGGGGATACGCAGTATTTT; CDR3 protein: CASTRGDTQYF
clone size: NA; V gene: TRBV20-1; D gene: TRBD2; J gene: TRBJ2-1; CDR3 length: 15; CDR3 DNA: TGCAGTGCTAGAGATTTGGGGACTAGTGTCAATGAGCAGTTCTTC; CDR3 protein: CSARDLGTSVNEQFF
clone size: many; V gene: TRBV7-2; D gene: NA; J gene: TRBJ1-5; CDR3 length: 13; CDR3 DNA: TGTGCCAGCAGCCAAGAGGGGAATCAGCCCCAGCATTTT; CDR3 protein: CASSQEGNQPQHF
clone size: few; V gene: TRBV2; D gene: NA; J gene: TRBJ2-7; CDR3 length: 11; CDR3 DNA: TGTGCCAGCACTGGCTCCTACGAGCAGTACTTC; CDR3 protein: CASTGSYEQYF
clone size: NA; V gene: TRBV20-1; D gene: NA; J gene: TRBJ2-6; CDR3 length: 16; CDR3 DNA: TGCAGTGCTAGAGTTGGTGGGAGCTCTGGGGCCAACGTCCTGACTTTC; CDR3 protein: CSARVGGSSGANVLTF
clone size: many; V gene: TRBV7-6; D gene: TRBD1; J gene: TRBJ2-7; CDR3 length: 14; CDR3 DNA: TGTGCCAGCAGCTTATTCGACAGGGAATACGAGCAGTACTTC; CDR3 protein: CASSLFDREYEQYF
clone size: NA; V gene: TRBV10-3; D gene: TRBD1; J gene: TRBJ2-5; CDR3 length: 15; CDR3 DNA: TGTGCCATCAGAAGGGGACAGGGGAGCGGGGAGACCCAGTACTTC; CDR3 protein: CAIRRGQGSGETQYF
clone size: few; V gene: TRBV12-3/TRBV12-4; D gene: NA; J gene: TRBJ2-2; CDR3 length: 13; CDR3 DNA: TGTGCCAGCAGTTTGACGGGGTCCGGGGAGCTGTTTTTT; CDR3 protein: CASSLTGSGELFF
clone size: NA; V gene: TRBV20-1; D gene: NA; J gene: TRBJ2-3; CDR3 length: 13; CDR3 DNA: TGCAGTGCTAGAGAAGTCTTGACAGATACGCAGTATTTT; CDR3 protein: CSAREVLTDTQYF
clone size: once; V gene: TRBV29-1; D gene: TRBD1; J gene: TRBJ2-7; CDR3 length: 15; CDR3 DNA: TGCAGCGTTTCCAGGGGGCCTTTGAGCTCCTACGAGCAGTACTTC; CDR3 protein: CSVSRGPLSSYEQYF
clone size: few; V gene: TRBV5-6; D gene: NA; J gene: TRBJ2-1; CDR3 length: 16; CDR3 DNA: TGTGCCAGCAGCGGTGGGGGGATCGGCTCCTACAATGAGCAGTTCTTC; CDR3 protein: CASSGGGIGSYNEQFF
clone size: NA; V gene: TRBV20-1; D gene: TRBD1; J gene: TRBJ2-7; CDR3 length: 14; CDR3 DNA: TGCAGTGCCATAGACAGGGCTAGCTCCTACGAGCAGTACTTC; CDR3 protein: CSAIDRASSYEQYF
clone size: NA; V gene: TRBV5-1; D gene: NA; J gene: TRBJ2-2; CDR3 length: 15; CDR3 DNA: TGCGCCAGCAGCTTGTTGAGGTCCACGGCCGGGGAGCTGTTTTTT; CDR3 protein: CASSLLRSTAGELFF
clone size: many; V gene: TRBV18; D gene: TRBD1; J gene: TRBJ1-2; CDR3 length: 15; CDR3 DNA: TGTGCCAGCTCGCTGGACGGGACAGGGATCTATGGCTACACCTTC; CDR3 protein: CASSLDGTGIYGYTF
clone size: few; V gene: TRBV11-2; D gene: NA; J gene: TRBJ1-1; CDR3 length: 14; CDR3 DNA: TGTGCCAGCAGCTTAATTGCGGGGAACACTGAAGCTTTCTTT; CDR3 protein: CASSLIAGNTEAFF
clone size: NA; V gene: TRBV28; D gene: NA; J gene: TRBJ2-4; CDR3 length: 15; CDR3 DNA: TGTGCCAGCAGTGTCGCGACAGTAGCCAAAAACATTCAGTACTTC; CDR3 protein: CASSVATVAKNIQYF
clone size: NA; V gene: TRBV6-2/TRBV6-3; D gene: NA; J gene: TRBJ1-2; CDR3 length: 13; CDR3 DNA: TGTGCCAGCAGCTGGGGTCCTAACTATGGCTACACCTTC; CDR3 protein: CASSWGPNYGYTF
clone size: NA; V gene: TRBV20-1; D gene: TRBD1; J gene: TRBJ2-6; CDR3 length: 17; CDR3 DNA: TGCAGTGCTACGACGGGGACAGGGTCCTCTGGGGCCAACGTCCTGACTTTC; CDR3 protein: CSATTGTGSSGANVLTF
clone size: NA; V gene: TRBV19; D gene: NA; J gene: TRBJ2-2; CDR3 length: 13; CDR3 DNA: TGTGCCAGCCACCCTCGTGGGCCCGGGGAGCTGTTTTTT; CDR3 protein: CASHPRGPGELFF
clone size: many; V gene: TRBV18; D gene: NA; J gene: TRBJ2-1; CDR3 length: 16; CDR3 DNA: TGTGCCAGCTCAGGGAGGATCCGGGACACCGCCAATGAGCAGTTCTTC; CDR3 protein: CASSGRIRDTANEQFF
clone size: NA; V gene: TRBV7-6; D gene: TRBD1; J gene: TRBJ1-1; CDR3 length: 15; CDR3 DNA: TGTGCCAGCAGCTTAGCGACAGGGTGGAACACTGAAGCTTTCTTT; CDR3 protein: CASSLATGWNTEAFF
clone size: few; V gene: TRBV27; D gene: NA; J gene: TRBJ2-7; CDR3 length: 15; CDR3 DNA: TGTGCCAGCAGTTTATCACCGACAGGTCGATACGAGCAGTACTTC; CDR3 protein: CASSLSPTGRYEQYF
clone size: many; V gene: TRBV10-3; D gene: NA; J gene: TRBJ1-5; CDR3 length: 13; CDR3 DNA: TGTGCCATTAAGGACGGAAGCAATCAGCCCCAGCATTTT; CDR3 protein: CAIKDGSNQPQHF
clone size: few; V gene: TRBV27; D gene: TRBD1; J gene: TRBJ1-2; CDR3 length: 16; CDR3 DNA: TGTGCCAGCCCCTGGACAGGGTTTTCCCTATACTATGGCTACACCTTC; CDR3 protein: CASPWTGFSLYYGYTF
clone size: NA; V gene: TRBV3-1; D gene: TRBD2; J gene: TRBJ2-1; CDR3 length: 15; CDR3 DNA: TGTGCCAGCAGCCAAGGGCTAGCGGGACACAATGAGCAGTTCTTC; CDR3 protein: CASSQGLAGHNEQFF
clone size: NA; V gene: TRBV18; D gene: NA; J gene: TRBJ1-1; CDR3 length: 14; CDR3 DNA: TGTGCCAGCTCACCCACAAACCTGAACACTGAAGCTTTCTTT; CDR3 protein: CASSPTNLNTEAFF
clone size: few; V gene: TRBV18; D gene: NA; J gene: TRBJ2-7; CDR3 length: 15; CDR3 DNA: TGTGCCAGCTCACCAAAATCGGCAGGGGCCTACGAGCAGTACTTC; CDR3 protein: CASSPKSAGAYEQYF
clone size: NA; V gene: TRBV20-1; D gene: TRBD1; J gene: TRBJ2-1; CDR3 length: 13; CDR3 DNA: TGCAGTGCTAGGGGACAGACGTACAATGAGCAGTTCTTC; CDR3 protein: CSARGQTYNEQFF
clone size: NA; V gene: TRBV7-2; D gene: NA; J gene: TRBJ1-4; CDR3 length: 13; CDR3 DNA: TGTGCCAGCAGCCGCAATCTCGATGAAAAACTGTTTTTT; CDR3 protein: CASSRNLDEKLFF
clone size: few; V gene: TRBV12-3/TRBV12-4; D gene: TRBD1; J gene: TRBJ2-5; CDR3 length: 16; CDR3 DNA: TGTGCCAGCAGTTTAGGTAGACAGGGCCGAGGGGAGACCCAGTACTTC; CDR3 protein: CASSLGRQGRGETQYF
clone size: few; V gene: TRBV11-2; D gene: NA; J gene: TRBJ2-1; CDR3 length: 15; CDR3 DNA: TGTGCCAGCAGCTTAGATAGGGGATACTACAATGAGCAGTTCTTC; CDR3 protein: CASSLDRGYYNEQFF
clone size: few; V gene: TRBV12-3/TRBV12-4; D gene: NA; J gene: TRBJ1-2; CDR3 length: 15; CDR3 DNA: TGTGCCAGCAGTTTACTTGGCAGGGACGACTATGGCTACACCTTC; CDR3 protein: CASSLLGRDDYGYTF